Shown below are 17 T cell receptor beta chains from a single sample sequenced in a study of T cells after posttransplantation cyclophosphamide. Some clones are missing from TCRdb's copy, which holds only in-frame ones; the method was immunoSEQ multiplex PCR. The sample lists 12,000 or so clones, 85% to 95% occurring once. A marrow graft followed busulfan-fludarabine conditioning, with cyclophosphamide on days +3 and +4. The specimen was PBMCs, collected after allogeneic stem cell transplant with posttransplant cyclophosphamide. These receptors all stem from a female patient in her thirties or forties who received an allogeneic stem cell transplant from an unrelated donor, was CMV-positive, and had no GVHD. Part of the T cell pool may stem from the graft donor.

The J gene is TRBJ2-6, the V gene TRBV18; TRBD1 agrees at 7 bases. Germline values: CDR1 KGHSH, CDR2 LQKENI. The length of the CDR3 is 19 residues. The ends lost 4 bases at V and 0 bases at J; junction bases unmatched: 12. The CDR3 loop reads CASSQVGTELLSGANVLTF. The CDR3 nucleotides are TGTGCCAGCTCACAGGTTGGGACAGAACTTCTCTCTGGGGCCAACGTCCTGACTTTC.

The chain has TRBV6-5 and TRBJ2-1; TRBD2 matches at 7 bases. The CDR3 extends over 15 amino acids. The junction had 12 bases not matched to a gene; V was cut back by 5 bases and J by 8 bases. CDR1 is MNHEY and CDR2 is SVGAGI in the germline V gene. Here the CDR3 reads CASSASAGMYHEQFF. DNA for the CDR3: TGTGCCAGCAGTGCCTCAGCGGGGATGTACCATGAGCAGTTCTTC.

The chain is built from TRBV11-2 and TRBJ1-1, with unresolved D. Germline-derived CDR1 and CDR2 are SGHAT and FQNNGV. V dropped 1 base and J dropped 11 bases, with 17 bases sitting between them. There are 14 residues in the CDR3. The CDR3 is CASSLGVAVREAFF. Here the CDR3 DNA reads TGTGCCAGCAGCTTAGGGGTCGCGGTAAGGGAGGCTTTCTTT.

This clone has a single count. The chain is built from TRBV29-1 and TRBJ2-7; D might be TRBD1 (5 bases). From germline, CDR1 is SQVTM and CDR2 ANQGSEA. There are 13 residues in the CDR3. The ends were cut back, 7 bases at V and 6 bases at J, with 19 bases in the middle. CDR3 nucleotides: TGCAGCGCCCGAAGCCCAGGGTCGGCCGAGCAGTACTTC. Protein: CSARSPGSAEQYF.

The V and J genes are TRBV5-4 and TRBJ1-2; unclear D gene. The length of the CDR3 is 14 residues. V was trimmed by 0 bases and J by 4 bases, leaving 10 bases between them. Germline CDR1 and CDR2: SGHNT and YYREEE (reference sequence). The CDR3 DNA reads TGTGCCAGCAGCTTGGTGCCGGGGATCTATGGCTACACCTTC. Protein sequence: CASSLVPGIYGYTF.

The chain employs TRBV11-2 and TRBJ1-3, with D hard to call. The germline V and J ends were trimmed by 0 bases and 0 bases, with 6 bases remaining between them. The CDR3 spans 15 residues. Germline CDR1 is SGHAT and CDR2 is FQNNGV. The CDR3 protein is CASSLDFNSGNTIYF. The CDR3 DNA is TGTGCCAGCAGCTTAGACTTTAACTCTGGAAACACCATATATTTT.

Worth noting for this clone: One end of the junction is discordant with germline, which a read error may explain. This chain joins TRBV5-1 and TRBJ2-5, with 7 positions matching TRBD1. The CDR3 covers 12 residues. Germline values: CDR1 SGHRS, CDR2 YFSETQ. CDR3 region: CASSPVDRTLYF. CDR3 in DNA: TGCGCCAGCAGCCCGGTGGACAGGACCCTGTACTTC.

CDR3 sequence: CASSLPRAYGEVYSNQPQHF. CDR3 bases: TGTGCCAGCAGCCTACCCCGCGCCTATGGAGAAGTATATAGCAATCAGCCCCAGCATTTT. This sequence joins TRBV28 and TRBJ1-5; D is unresolved. This CDR3 has 20 residues. Trimming left V 6 bases short and J 0 bases short, with 27 bases between. Per germline, CDR1 MDHEN and CDR2 SYDVKM.

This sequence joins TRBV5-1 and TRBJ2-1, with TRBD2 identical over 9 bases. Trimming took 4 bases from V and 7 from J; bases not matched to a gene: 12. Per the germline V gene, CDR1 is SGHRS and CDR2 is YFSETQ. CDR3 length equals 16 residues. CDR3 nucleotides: TGCGCCAGCAGCCCTACCGGGACTAGCAATTTTAATGAGCAGTTCTTC. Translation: CASSPTGTSNFNEQFF.

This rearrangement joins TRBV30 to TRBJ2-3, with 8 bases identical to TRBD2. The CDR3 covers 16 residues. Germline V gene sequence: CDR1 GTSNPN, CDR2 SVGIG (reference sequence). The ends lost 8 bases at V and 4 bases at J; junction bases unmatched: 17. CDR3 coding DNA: TGTGCCGGGGCACAGAAACGGGGGGGCGGCGCAGATACGCAGTATTTT. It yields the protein CAGAQKRGGGADTQYF.

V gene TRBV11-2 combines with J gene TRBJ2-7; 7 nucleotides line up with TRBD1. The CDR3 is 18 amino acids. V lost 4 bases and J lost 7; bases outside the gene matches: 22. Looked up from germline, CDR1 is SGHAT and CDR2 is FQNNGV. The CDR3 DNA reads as TGTGCCAGCAGCTCCCGCACCCCGGACAGGCCTTACCTAAAGGAGCAGTACTTC. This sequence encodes CASSSRTPDRPYLKEQYF. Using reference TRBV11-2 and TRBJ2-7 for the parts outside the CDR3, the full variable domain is EAGVAQSPRYKIIEKRQSVAFWCNPISGHATLYWYQQILGQGPKLLIQFQNNGVVDDSQLPKDRFSAERLKGVDSTLKIQPAKLEDSAVYLCASSSRTPDRPYLKEQYFGPGTRLTVT.

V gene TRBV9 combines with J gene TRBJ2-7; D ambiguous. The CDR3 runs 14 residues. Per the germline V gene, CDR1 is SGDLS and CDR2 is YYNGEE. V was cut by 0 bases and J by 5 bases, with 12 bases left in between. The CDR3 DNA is TGTGCCAGCAGCGTAGGTCCGACATCGAACGAGCAGTACTTC. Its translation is CASSVGPTSNEQYF.

The CDR3 nucleotides are TGTGCCAGCAGTGAGAGAACAGGGGGAGGCGGCTACACCTTC. Its translation is CASSERTGGGGYTF. The chain has TRBV6-1 and TRBJ1-2; 8 nucleotides match TRBD1. CDR1 MNHNS and CDR2 SASEGT come from the germline V gene. This CDR3 is 14 amino acids long. V was pared by 3 bases and J by 8 bases, with 8 bases of the junction left unmatched.

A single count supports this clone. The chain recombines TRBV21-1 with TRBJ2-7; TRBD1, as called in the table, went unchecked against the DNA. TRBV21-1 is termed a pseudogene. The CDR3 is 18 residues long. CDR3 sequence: CASSKEVRPGWNTYEQYF. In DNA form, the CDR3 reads TGTGCCAGCAGCAAAGAGGTTAGGCCAGGGTGGAACACCTACGAGCAGTACTTC.

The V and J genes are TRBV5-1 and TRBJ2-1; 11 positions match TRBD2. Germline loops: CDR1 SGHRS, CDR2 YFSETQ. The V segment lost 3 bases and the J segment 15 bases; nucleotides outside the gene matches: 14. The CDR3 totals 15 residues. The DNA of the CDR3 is TGCGCCAGCAGCTGGGTACCAGGACTAGCGGGCCGTTGGTTCTTC. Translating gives CASSWVPGLAGRWFF.

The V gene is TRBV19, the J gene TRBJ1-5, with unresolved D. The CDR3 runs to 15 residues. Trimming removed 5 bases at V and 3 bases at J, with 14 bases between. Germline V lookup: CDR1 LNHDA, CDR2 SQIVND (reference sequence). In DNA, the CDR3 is TGTGCCAGTAGTCCTACCAGAGGGAACAATCAGCCCCAGCATTTT. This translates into CASSPTRGNNQPQHF.

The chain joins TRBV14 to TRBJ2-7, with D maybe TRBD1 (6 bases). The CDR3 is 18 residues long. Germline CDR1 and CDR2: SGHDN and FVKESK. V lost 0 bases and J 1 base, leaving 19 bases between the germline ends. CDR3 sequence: CASSQDTAGTRHSYEQYF. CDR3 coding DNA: TGTGCCAGCAGCCAAGATACCGCCGGGACAAGGCATTCCTACGAGCAGTACTTC.